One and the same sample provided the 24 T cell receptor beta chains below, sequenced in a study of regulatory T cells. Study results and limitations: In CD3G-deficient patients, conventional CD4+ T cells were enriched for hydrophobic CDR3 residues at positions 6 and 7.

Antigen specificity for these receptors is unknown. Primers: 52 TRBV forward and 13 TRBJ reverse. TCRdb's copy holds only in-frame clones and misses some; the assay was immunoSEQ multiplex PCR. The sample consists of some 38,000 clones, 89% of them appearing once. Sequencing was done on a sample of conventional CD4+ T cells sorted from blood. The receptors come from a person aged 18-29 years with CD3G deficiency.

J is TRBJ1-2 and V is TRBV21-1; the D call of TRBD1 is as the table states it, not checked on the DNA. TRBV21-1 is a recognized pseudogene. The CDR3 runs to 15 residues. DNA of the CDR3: TGTGCCAGCAGCAGTATGGGGGCCCCCTTCGAACGCTACACCTTC. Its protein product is CASSSMGAPFERYTF.

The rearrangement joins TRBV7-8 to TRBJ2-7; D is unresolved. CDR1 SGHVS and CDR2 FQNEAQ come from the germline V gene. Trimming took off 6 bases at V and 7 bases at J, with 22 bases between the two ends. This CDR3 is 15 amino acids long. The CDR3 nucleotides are TGTGCCAGCAGTCCCCGGTCTAGTGGGTCGAGGGAGCAGTACTTC. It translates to CASSPRSSGSREQYF.

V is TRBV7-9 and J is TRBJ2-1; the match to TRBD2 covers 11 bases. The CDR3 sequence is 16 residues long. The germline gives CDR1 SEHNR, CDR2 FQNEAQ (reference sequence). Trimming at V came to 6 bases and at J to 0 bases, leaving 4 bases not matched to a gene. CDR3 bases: TGTGCCAGCAGTCCTAGCGGGGGGCGCTCCTACAATGAGCAGTTCTTC. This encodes CASSPSGGRSYNEQFF.

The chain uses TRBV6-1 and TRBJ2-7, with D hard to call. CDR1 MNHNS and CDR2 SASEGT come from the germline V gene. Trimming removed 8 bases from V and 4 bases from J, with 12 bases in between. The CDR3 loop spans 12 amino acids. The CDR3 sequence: CASSTTAYEQYF. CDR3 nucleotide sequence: TGTGCCAGCTCCACAACTGCTTACGAGCAGTACTTC.

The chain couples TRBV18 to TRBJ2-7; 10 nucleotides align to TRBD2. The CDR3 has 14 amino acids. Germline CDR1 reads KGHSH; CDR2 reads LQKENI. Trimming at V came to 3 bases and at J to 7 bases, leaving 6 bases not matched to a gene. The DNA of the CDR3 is TGTGCCAGCTCACCCGAGCGGGGGGGTTTGGAGCAGTACTTC. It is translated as CASSPERGGLEQYF.

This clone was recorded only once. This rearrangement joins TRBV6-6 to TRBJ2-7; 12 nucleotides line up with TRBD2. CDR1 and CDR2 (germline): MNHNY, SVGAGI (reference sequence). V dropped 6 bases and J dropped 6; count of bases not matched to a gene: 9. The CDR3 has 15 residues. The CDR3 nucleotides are TGTGCCAGCAGATCTGGACTAGCGGGGTCCCCCGAGCAGTACTTC. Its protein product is CASRSGLAGSPEQYF.

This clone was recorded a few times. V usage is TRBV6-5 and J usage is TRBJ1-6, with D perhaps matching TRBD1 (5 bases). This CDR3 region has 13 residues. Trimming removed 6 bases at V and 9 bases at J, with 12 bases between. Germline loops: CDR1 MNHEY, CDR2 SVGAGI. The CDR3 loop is CASRRTRGSPLHF. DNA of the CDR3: TGTGCCAGCAGACGCACTAGGGGTTCACCCCTCCACTTT.

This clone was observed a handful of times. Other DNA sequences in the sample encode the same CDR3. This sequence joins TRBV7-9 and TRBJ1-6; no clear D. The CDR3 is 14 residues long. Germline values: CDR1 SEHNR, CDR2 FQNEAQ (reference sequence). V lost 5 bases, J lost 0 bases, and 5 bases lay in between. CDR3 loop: CASSQDSYNSPLHF. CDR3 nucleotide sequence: TGTGCCAGCAGCCAGGACTCCTATAATTCACCCCTCCACTTT.

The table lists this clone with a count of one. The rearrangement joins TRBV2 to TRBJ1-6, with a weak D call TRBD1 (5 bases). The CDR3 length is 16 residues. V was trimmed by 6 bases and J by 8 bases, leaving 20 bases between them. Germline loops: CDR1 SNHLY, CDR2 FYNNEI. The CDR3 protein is CASSPGRLPKDSPLHF. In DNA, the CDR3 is TGTGCCAGCAGCCCGGGGCGACTCCCTAAGGATTCACCCCTCCACTTT. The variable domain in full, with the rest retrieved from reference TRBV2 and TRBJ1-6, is EPEVTQTPSHQVTQMGQEVILRCVPISNHLYFYWYRQILGQKVEFLVSFYNNEISEKSEIFDDQFSVERPDGSNFTLKIRSTKLEDSAMYFCASSPGRLPKDSPLHFGNGTRLTVT.

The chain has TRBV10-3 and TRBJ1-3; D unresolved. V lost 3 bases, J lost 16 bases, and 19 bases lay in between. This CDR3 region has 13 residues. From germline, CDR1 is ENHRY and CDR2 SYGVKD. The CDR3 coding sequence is TGTGCCATCAGTGAAGATTACCCTTCGCACCATTATTTT. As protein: CAISEDYPSHHYF.

The CDR3 sequence: CASSPGTSGYEQYF. As DNA, the CDR3 is TGCGCCAGCAGTCCCGGGACTAGCGGCTACGAGCAGTACTTC. The genes are TRBV5-1 and TRBJ2-7; 11 positions agree with TRBD2. J lost 3 bases, V lost 5 bases, and 4 bases had no gene match. Germline-derived CDR1 and CDR2 are SGHRS and YFSETQ. The CDR3 has 14 amino acids.

CDR3 DNA sequence: TGTGCCAGTAGGGCGACAGGGGGTTATCGTGGCTACACCTTC. Protein product: CASRATGGYRGYTF. This chain uses TRBV19 with TRBJ1-2; 9 bases align to TRBD1. The CDR3 length is 14 residues. Trimming at V came to 6 bases and at J to 7 bases, leaving 9 bases not matched to a gene. Germline-derived CDR1 and CDR2 are LNHDA and SQIVND (reference sequence).

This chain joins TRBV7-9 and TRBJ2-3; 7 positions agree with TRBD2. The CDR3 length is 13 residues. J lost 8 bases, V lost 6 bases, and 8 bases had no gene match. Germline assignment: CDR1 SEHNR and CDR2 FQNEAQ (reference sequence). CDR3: CASSRGDRSTQYF. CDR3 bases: TGTGCCAGCAGTCGGGGGGACCGTAGTACGCAGTATTTT.

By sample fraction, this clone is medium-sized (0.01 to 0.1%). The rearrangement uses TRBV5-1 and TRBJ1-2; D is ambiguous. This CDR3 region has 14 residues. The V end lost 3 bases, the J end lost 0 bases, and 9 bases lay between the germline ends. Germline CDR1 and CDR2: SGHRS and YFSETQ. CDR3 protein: CASSSPGSNYGYTF. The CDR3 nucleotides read TGCGCCAGCAGCTCCCCCGGCTCTAACTATGGCTACACCTTC.

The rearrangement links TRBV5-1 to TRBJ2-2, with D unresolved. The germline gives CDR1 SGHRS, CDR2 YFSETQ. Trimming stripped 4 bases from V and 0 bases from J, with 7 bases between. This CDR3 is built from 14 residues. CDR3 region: CASSPAANTGELFF. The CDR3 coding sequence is TGCGCCAGCAGCCCGGCAGCGAACACCGGGGAGCTGTTTTTT. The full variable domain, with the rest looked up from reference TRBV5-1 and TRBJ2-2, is KAGVTQTPRYLIKTRGQQVTLSCSPISGHRSVSWYQQTPGQGLQFLFEYFSETQRNKGNFPGRFSGRQFSNSRSEMNVSTLELGDSALYLCASSPAANTGELFFGEGSRLTVL.

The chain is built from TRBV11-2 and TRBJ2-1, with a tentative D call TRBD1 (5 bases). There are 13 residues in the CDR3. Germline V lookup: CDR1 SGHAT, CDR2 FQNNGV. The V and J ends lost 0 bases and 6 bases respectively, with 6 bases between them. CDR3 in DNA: TGTGCCAGCAGCTTAGAAGGGGTCAATGAGCAGTTCTTC. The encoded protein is CASSLEGVNEQFF.

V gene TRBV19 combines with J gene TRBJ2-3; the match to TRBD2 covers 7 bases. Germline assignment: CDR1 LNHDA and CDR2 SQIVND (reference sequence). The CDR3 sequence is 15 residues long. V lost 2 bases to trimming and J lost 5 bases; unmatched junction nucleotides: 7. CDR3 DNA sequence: TGTGCCAGTAGTATATCTGCGGGAGAGGGAGATACGCAGTATTTT. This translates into CASSISAGEGDTQYF. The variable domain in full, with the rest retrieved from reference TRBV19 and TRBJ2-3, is DGGITQSPKYLFRKEGQNVTLSCEQNLNHDAMYWYRQDPGQGLRLIYYSQIVNDFQKGDIAEGYSVSREKKESFPLTVTSAQKNPTAFYLCASSISAGEGDTQYFGPGTRLTVL.

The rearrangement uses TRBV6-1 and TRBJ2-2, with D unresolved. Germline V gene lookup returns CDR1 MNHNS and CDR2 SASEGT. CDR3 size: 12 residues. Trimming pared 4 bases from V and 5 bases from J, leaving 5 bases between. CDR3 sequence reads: CASSVRTGELFF. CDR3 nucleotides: TGTGCCAGCAGTGTCCGTACCGGGGAGCTGTTTTTT.

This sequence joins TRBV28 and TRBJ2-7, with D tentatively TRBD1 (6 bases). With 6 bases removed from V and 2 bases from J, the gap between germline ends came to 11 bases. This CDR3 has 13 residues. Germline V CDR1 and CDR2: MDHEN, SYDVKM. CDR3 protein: CASRSTGPYEQYF. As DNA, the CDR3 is TGTGCCAGCAGATCGACAGGACCCTACGAGCAGTACTTC.

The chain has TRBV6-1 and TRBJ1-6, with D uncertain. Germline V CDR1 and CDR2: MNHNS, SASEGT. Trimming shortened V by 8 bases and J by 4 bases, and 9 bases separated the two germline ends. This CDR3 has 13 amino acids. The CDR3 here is CASRTEYNSPLHF. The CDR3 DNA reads TGTGCCAGCCGGACGGAGTATAATTCACCCCTCCACTTT.

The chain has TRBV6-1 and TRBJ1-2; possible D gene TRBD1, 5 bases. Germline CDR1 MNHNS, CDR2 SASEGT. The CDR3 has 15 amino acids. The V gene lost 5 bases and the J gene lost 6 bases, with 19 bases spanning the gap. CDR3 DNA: TGTGCCAGCAGTATTCATACCGGGACGCTGAATGGCTACACCTTC. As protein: CASSIHTGTLNGYTF.

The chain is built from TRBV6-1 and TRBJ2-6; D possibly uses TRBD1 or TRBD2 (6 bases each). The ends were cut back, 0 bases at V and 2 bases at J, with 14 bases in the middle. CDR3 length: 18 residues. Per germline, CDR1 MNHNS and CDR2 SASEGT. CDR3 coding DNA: TGTGCCAGCAGTGAAGCTCTCGTGGGGGGCGCTGGGGCCAACGTCCTGACTTTC. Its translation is CASSEALVGGAGANVLTF.

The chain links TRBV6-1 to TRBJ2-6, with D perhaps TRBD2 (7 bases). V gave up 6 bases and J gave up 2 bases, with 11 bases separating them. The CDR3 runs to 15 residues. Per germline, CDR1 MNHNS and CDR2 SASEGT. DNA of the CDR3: TGTGCCAGCAGCAAAGGGGGGGCTGGGGCCAACGTCCTGACTTTC. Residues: CASSKGGAGANVLTF.

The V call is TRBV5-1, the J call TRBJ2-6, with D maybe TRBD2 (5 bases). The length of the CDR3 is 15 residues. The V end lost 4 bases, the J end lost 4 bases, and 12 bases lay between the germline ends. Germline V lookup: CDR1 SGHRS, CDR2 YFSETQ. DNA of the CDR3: TGCGCCAGCAGCCCCCTCGGGGAAGGGGCCAACGTCCTGACTTTC. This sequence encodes CASSPLGEGANVLTF.